These 15 T cell receptor beta chains share one sample of origin, sequenced in a study of blood T cell repertoires in COVID-19. Data came from immunoSEQ multiplex PCR; TCRdb stores just in-frame clones and leaves some out. The sample lists 300,000 or so clones, 90% to 95% occurring once. The sequencing sample was made of peripheral blood. These receptors all come from a woman aged 30 to 39 with COVID-19, enrolled during active disease.

The rearrangement links TRBV5-1 to TRBJ2-1; 7 bases agree with TRBD2. This CDR3 region has 13 residues. Germline lookup yields CDR1 SGHRS and CDR2 YFSETQ. Trimming took 1 base from V and 6 from J; bases not matched to a gene: 1. CDR3 sequence (DNA): TGCGCCAGCAGCTTGCGGGGGGTCAATGAGCAGTTCTTC. Amino acids: CASSLRGVNEQFF.

The rearrangement joins TRBV29-1 to TRBJ2-7, with TRBD2 matching over 7 bases. V was pared by 7 bases and J by 7 bases, with 10 bases of the junction left unmatched. Germline values: CDR1 SQVTM, CDR2 ANQGSEA. The CDR3 sequence is 12 residues long. CDR3 sequence: CSAGLDKFEQYF. The DNA of the CDR3 is TGCAGCGCTGGACTAGACAAGTTTGAGCAGTACTTC.

The chain links TRBV27 to TRBJ1-5, with no clear D. With 0 bases removed from V and 3 bases from J, the gap between germline ends came to 6 bases. The germline V gene encodes CDR1 MNHEY and CDR2 SMNVEV (reference sequence). The CDR3 has 14 residues. The CDR3 DNA reads as TGTGCCAGCAGTTTATCCGCAGTCAATCAGCCCCAGCATTTT. Residues: CASSLSAVNQPQHF.

This chain links TRBV4-1 with TRBJ1-2, with 8 bases matching TRBD1. The CDR3 loop spans 14 amino acids. Germline V gene sequence: CDR1 MGHRA, CDR2 YSYEKL. Trimming took 2 bases from V and 8 from J; bases not matched to a gene: 7. In nucleotides, the CDR3 is TGCGCCAGCAGCCAAAGCAGGGGGCTTGGGGGCTACACCTTC. It codes for CASSQSRGLGGYTF.

The genes are TRBV6-1 and TRBJ2-3; possibly TRBD2 for D (6 bases). There are 15 residues in the CDR3. The germline V and J ends were trimmed by 1 base and 1 base, with 9 bases remaining between them. Germline lookup yields CDR1 MNHNS and CDR2 SASEGT. CDR3 sequence (DNA): TGTGCCAGCAGTGAAGGCGGAGGGGGCACAGATACGCAGTATTTT. Translating gives CASSEGGGGTDTQYF.

This clone is a singleton in its sample. The genes are TRBV6-6 and TRBJ2-7; 8 bases match TRBD2. The germline gives CDR1 MNHNY, CDR2 SVGAGI (reference sequence). The CDR3 is made up of 17 amino acids. V gave up 5 bases and J gave up 0 bases; unmatched junction bases: 12. The CDR3 is CASSRGSGREASYEQYF. The CDR3 DNA is TGTGCCAGCAGTCGGGGGTCCGGGCGGGAGGCCTCCTACGAGCAGTACTTC.

The chain is built from TRBV28 and TRBJ2-7, with D perhaps TRBD2 (6 bases). The CDR3 loop spans 13 amino acids. V was trimmed by 5 bases and J by 2 bases, leaving 10 bases between them. Germline V gene data show CDR1 as MDHEN and CDR2 as SYDVKM. CDR3 DNA sequence: TGTGCCAGCAGTCCGGGACTGACCTACGAGCAGTACTTC. It specifies CASSPGLTYEQYF.

This clone was counted only a few times. The chain links TRBV21-1 to TRBJ1-2; the table's D call of TRBD1 was not tested on the DNA. TRBV21-1 has pseudogene status. The CDR3 spans 14 residues. The CDR3 is CASSKSPQGKGYTF. The CDR3 coding sequence is TGTGCCAGCAGCAAATCTCCACAGGGGAAAGGCTACACCTTC.

This clone appeared a single time. The CDR3, as DNA: TGTGCCAGCTCACCAAGAGAGGGCACTGAAGCTTTCTTT. It yields the protein CASSPREGTEAFF. This chain uses TRBV18 with TRBJ1-1; D remains unclear. V lost 2 bases and J 4 bases, leaving 8 bases between the germline ends. This CDR3 contains 13 residues. The germline CDR1 and CDR2 sequences are KGHSH and LQKENI.

The chain combines TRBV7-9 with TRBJ1-4; 7 nucleotides line up with TRBD1. The germline V gene encodes CDR1 SEHNR and CDR2 FQNEAQ (reference sequence). V was clipped by 5 bases and J by 7 bases; unmatched bases: 10. The CDR3 is 15 amino acids. Written as DNA, the CDR3 is TGTGCCAGCAGCCCCAGGGGGACGGTTGCTGAAAAACTGTTTTTT. Its protein is CASSPRGTVAEKLFF.

This clone showed up just a few times. J is TRBJ1-5 and V is TRBV6-5, with D perhaps matching TRBD1 (6 bases). The CDR3 contains 14 residues. V was trimmed by 6 bases and J by 5 bases, leaving 14 bases between them. CDR1 MNHEY and CDR2 SVGAGI come from the germline V gene. The CDR3 sequence is CASSLLGGHQPQHF. CDR3 DNA sequence: TGTGCCAGCAGCCTACTAGGGGGACATCAGCCCCAGCATTTT.

The chain recombines TRBV19 with TRBJ2-7; 8 bases map to TRBD1. This CDR3 is 14 amino acids long. In germline, CDR1 is LNHDA, CDR2 SQIVND (reference sequence). V was pared by 4 bases and J by 0 bases, with 2 bases of the junction left unmatched. The chain's CDR3 is CASSTGGYSYEQYF. CDR3 bases: TGTGCCAGTAGTACAGGGGGCTACTCCTACGAGCAGTACTTC.

The chain uses TRBV10-1 and TRBJ2-5; 13 bases are shared with TRBD2. This CDR3 is 16 amino acids long. Germline V gives CDR1 WNHNN, CDR2 SYGVQD (reference sequence). Losses at the gene ends were 4 bases for V and 5 bases for J; bases not matched to a gene: 7. The CDR3 nucleotides read TGCGCCAGCAGTGCACTAGCGGGAGGGCCTCTGGAGACCCAGTACTTC. Its translation: CASSALAGGPLETQYF.

CDR3 coding DNA: TGTGCCAGTAGTATTGGGGGACTAGCGGGAGGTTCCACAGATACGCAGTATTTT. It specifies CASSIGGLAGGSTDTQYF. The chain has TRBV19 and TRBJ2-3; TRBD2 matches 15 bases. This CDR3 comprises 18 residues. In germline, CDR1 is LNHDA, CDR2 SQIVND (reference sequence). V shed 3 bases and J 2 bases; nucleotides not matched to a gene: 6.

The chain couples TRBV19 to TRBJ2-7; 7 nucleotides line up with TRBD2. The CDR3 covers 14 residues. J was trimmed by 3 bases and V by 5 bases; bases with no gene match: 7. CDR1 is LNHDA and CDR2 is SQIVND in the germline V gene (reference sequence). The CDR3 region has the DNA TGTGCCAGTAGTTCTGGACTAGGGAGCTACGAGCAGTACTTC. Protein: CASSSGLGSYEQYF.